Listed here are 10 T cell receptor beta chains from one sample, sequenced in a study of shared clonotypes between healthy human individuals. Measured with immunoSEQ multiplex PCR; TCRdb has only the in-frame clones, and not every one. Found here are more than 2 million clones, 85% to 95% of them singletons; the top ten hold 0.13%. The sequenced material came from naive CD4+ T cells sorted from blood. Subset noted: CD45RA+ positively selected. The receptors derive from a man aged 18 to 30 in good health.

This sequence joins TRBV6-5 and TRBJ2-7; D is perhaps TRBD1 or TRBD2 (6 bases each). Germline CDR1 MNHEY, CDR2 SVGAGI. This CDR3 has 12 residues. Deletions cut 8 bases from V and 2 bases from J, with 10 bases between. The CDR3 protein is CASHRGPYEQYF. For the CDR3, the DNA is TGTGCCAGCCACCGGGGGCCCTACGAGCAGTACTTC.

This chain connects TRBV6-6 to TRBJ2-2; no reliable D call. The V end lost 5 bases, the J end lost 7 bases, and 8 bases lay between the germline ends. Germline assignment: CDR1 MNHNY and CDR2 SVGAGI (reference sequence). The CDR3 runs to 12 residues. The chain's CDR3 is CASSPTDGELFF. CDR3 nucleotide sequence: TGTGCCAGCAGTCCGACTGACGGGGAGCTGTTTTTT.

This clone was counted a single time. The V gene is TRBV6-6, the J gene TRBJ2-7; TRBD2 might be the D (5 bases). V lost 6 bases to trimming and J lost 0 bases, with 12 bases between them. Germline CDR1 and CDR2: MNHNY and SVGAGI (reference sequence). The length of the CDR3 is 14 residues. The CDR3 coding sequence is TGTGCCAGCAGGGGGAGCATATCCTCCTACGAGCAGTACTTC. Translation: CASRGSISSYEQYF.

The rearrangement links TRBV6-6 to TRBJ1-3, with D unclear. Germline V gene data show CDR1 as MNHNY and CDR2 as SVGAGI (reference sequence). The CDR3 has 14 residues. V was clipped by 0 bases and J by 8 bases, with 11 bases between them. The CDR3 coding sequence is TGTGCCAGCAGTTACTCCCCAAACCCCGACACCATATATTTT. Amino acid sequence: CASSYSPNPDTIYF.

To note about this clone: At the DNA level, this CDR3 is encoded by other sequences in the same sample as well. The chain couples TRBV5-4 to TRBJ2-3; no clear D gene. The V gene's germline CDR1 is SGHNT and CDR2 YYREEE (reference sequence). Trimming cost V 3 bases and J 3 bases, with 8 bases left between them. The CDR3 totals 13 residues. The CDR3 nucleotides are TGTGCCAGCAGCTCTGGGTCGACAGATACGCAGTATTTT. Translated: CASSSGSTDTQYF.

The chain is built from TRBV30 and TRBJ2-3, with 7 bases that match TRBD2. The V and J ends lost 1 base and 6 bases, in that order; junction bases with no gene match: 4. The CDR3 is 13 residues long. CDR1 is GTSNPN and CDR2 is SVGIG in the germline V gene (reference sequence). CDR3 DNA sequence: TGTGCCTGGAGTGGTGGGGGGGTTGATACGCAGTATTTT. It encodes CAWSGGGVDTQYF.

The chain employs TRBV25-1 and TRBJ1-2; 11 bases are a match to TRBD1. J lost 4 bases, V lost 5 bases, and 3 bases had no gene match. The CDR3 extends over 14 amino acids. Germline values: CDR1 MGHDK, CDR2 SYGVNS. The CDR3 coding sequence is TGTGCCAGCAGTAGGACAGGGGGCGCCTATGGCTACACCTTC. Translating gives CASSRTGGAYGYTF.

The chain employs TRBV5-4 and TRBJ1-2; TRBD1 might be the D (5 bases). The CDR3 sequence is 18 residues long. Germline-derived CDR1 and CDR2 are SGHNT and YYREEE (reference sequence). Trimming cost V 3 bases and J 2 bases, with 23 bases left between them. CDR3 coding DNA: TGTGCCAGCAGCTCCAATGGCTTGGGGACTACGACGAACTATGGCTACACCTTC. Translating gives CASSSNGLGTTTNYGYTF.

CDR3 nucleotide sequence: TGTGCCAGCAGCTTAGAGGGAACACAATACAATGAGCAGTTCTTC. Encoded protein: CASSLEGTQYNEQFF. V gene TRBV7-2 combines with J gene TRBJ2-1; D unresolved. V dropped 1 base and J dropped 4 bases, with 11 bases sitting between them. There are 15 residues in the CDR3. Germline V gene data show CDR1 as SGHTA and CDR2 as FQGNSA.

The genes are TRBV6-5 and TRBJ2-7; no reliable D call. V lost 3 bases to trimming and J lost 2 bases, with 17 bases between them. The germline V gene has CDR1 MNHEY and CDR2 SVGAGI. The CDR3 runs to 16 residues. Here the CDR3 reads CASSYAPTRKAYEQYF. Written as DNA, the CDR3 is TGTGCCAGCAGTTATGCCCCGACCAGGAAGGCCTACGAGCAGTACTTC.